These 2 T cell receptor beta chains originate from one sample sequenced in a study of a mutant IDH1 vaccine in newly diagnosed glioma. These TCRs are of unknown antigen specificity. Some clones are missing from TCRdb's copy, which holds only in-frame ones; the method was immunoSEQ multiplex PCR. The table has 55,000 to 65,000 clones, around 80% seen once. Time point denoted: week 11, during vaccination. Vaccination comprised doses that each held 300 ug of mutant IDH1 20-mer peptide, plus topical imiquimod. The material was PBMCs, obtained from a glioma patient whose treatment included an IDH1 peptide vaccine. These receptors all stem from a man aged 45-60 years with glioma.

The rearrangement joins TRBV4-1 to TRBJ1-5, with D possibly matching TRBD1 (6 bases). Germline CDR1 MGHRA, CDR2 YSYEKL. The germline V and J ends were trimmed by 1 base and 5 bases, with 18 bases remaining between them. The CDR3 runs to 17 residues. The CDR3 DNA is TGCGCCAGCAGCCAAGTGGGGGGGGCCCCTGGGGATCAGCCCCAGCATTTT. Its protein product is CASSQVGGAPGDQPQHF.

The chain uses TRBV30 and TRBJ2-2; weak D call: TRBD1 (6 bases). V lost 7 bases and J lost 4, with 19 bases in between. The CDR3 is made up of 15 amino acids. Germline values: CDR1 GTSNPN, CDR2 SVGIG (reference sequence). In DNA form, the CDR3 reads TGTGCCTCCCGAGGGGGTCCCAAGGGCACCGGGGAGCTGTTTTTT. Amino acid sequence: CASRGGPKGTGELFF.